The next 6 T cell receptor beta chains were all read from a single sample in a study of OX40 agonist ivuxolimab in advanced cancers. Method: immunoSEQ multiplex PCR; TCRdb's copy keeps in-frame clones and lacks some. This sample has 30,000 to 35,000 clones, with around 84% found just once. The material was CD4+ or CD8+ T cells sorted from blood, obtained in a trial of the OX40 agonist ivuxolimab. Source of these receptors: an adult with an advanced solid tumor such as melanoma, head and neck, liver or kidney cancer.

This clone has just a few counts. The CDR3 DNA follows: TGTGCCTGGAGTGTTGGCGTCTCCAATCAGCCCCAGCATTTT. This sequence encodes CAWSVGVSNQPQHF. This rearrangement joins TRBV30 to TRBJ1-5; D gene unclear. Germline V gene sequence: CDR1 GTSNPN, CDR2 SVGIG (reference sequence). The CDR3 loop spans 14 amino acids. Trimming stripped 0 bases from V and 3 bases from J, with 9 bases between.

The chain couples TRBV30 to TRBJ1-2; D is unclear. Trimming pared 1 base from V and 7 bases from J, leaving 10 bases between. This CDR3 has 12 amino acids. Germline lookup yields CDR1 GTSNPN and CDR2 SVGIG (reference sequence). Written as DNA, the CDR3 is TGTGCCTGGAGTGCATCGCCAGCTGGCTACACCTTC. Encoded protein: CAWSASPAGYTF.

The sample holds a few counts of this clone. The chain recombines TRBV7-8 with TRBJ2-7, with 10 bases identical to TRBD2. The CDR3 has 15 amino acids. Germline values: CDR1 SGHVS, CDR2 FQNEAQ. V was clipped by 3 bases and J by 3 bases; unmatched bases: 5. The DNA of the CDR3 is TGTGCCAGCAGCTTGGGACTAGCGAGCCTCTACGAGCAGTACTTC. This codes for CASSLGLASLYEQYF.

The rearrangement uses TRBV5-6 and TRBJ2-7; D might be TRBD1 (5 bases). Germline V gene data show CDR1 as SGHDT and CDR2 as YYEEEE. The CDR3 is 14 amino acids. Trimming shortened V by 1 base and J by 0 bases, and 8 bases separated the two germline ends. This CDR3 is CASSLQGSSYEQYF. The CDR3 DNA reads TGTGCCAGCAGCTTGCAGGGTAGCTCCTACGAGCAGTACTTC.

The gene calls are TRBV7-9 and TRBJ2-1; maybe TRBD2 (6 bases). CDR3 length: 12 amino acids. CDR1 and CDR2 (germline): SEHNR, FQNEAQ (reference sequence). Trimming shortened V by 5 bases and J by 14 bases, and 16 bases separated the two germline ends. The CDR3 DNA sequence: TGTGCCAGCAGCGCCAGTGGGAGGTCGGAGTTCTTC. This gives the protein CASSASGRSEFF.

V is TRBV28 and J is TRBJ2-6, with D perhaps TRBD2 (6 bases). The CDR3 has 16 residues. Per germline, CDR1 MDHEN and CDR2 SYDVKM. Trimming pared 3 bases from V and 0 bases from J, leaving 9 bases between. In nucleotides, the CDR3 is TGTGCCAGCAGTTTTGAGGGACTCTCTGGGGCCAACGTCCTGACTTTC. This encodes CASSFEGLSGANVLTF.